This T cell receptor (beta chain) was captured in a study of OX40 agonist ivuxolimab in advanced cancers. This table comes from immunoSEQ multiplex PCR, and its TCRdb copy is limited to in-frame clones, with some not included. The table includes over 70,000 clones, 85% to 95% detected once. The receptor comes from an adult with an advanced solid tumor such as melanoma, head and neck, liver or kidney cancer. The starting material was CD4+ or CD8+ T cells sorted from blood, obtained in a trial of the OX40 agonist ivuxolimab.

CDR3: CASSYGSGAYSYEQYF. CDR3 sequence (DNA): TGTGCCAGCAGTTACGGGAGCGGGGCCTACTCCTACGAGCAGTACTTC. The chain carries TRBV6-5 and TRBJ2-7; 7 nucleotides match TRBD2. Per germline, CDR1 MNHEY and CDR2 SVGAGI. J was trimmed by 0 bases and V by 2 bases; bases with no gene match: 7. The CDR3 totals 16 residues.